Listed below are T cell receptor beta chains from one sample, sequenced in a study of Graves' ophthalmopathy and Graves' hyperthyroidism. TCRdb fed the multiplex PCR reads into MiXCR, producing one record per CDR3 protein. The sample contains approximately 410,000 distinct CDR3 sequences, roughly 15% of which appear only once. Sequenced material: peripheral blood. The receptor set was obtained from a woman under 30 with stable Graves' hyperthyroidism. Each CDR3 is given with its conserved first and last residue. A D gene is named only where the DNA matches it firmly. Size is omitted from some rows. Given values are once, few, many or a class for expanded clones.

clone_size	v_call	j_call	d_call	cdr3_aa	cdr3_nt
many	TRBV29-1	TRBJ1-2	TRBD1	CSVRTGVIYGYTF	TGCAGCGTACGGACAGGGGTCATCTATGGCTACACCTTC
many	TRBV6-5	TRBJ1-2	-	CASSYSTGLGYTF	TGTGCCAGCAGTTACTCTACAGGGCTAGGCTACACCTTC
many	TRBV20-1	TRBJ1-2	-	CSARQRGDSFDGYTF	TGCAGTGCTAGACAACGGGGGGATAGCTTCGATGGCTACACCTTC
many	TRBV12-3/TRBV12-4	TRBJ2-5	TRBD1	CASSPRDRADETQYF	TGTGCCAGCAGTCCCCGGGACAGGGCCGACGAGACCCAGTACTTC
many	TRBV7-9	TRBJ1-2	-	CASSLSGGRKGYTF	TGTGCCAGCAGCTTATCCGGGGGGCGGAAGGGCTACACCTTC
many	TRBV6-2/TRBV6-3	TRBJ2-2	-	CASRQDLVYNTGELFF	TGTGCCAGTCGACAGGATTTAGTGTATAACACCGGGGAGCTGTTTTTT
-	TRBV6-5	TRBJ2-5	TRBD1	CASSYSTGQETQYF	TGTGCCAGCAGTTACTCGACAGGGCAAGAGACCCAGTACTTC
many	TRBV12-5	TRBJ1-5	-	CASALAGVHSNQPQHF	TGTGCTAGTGCCCTGGCAGGGGTCCATAGCAATCAGCCCCAGCATTTT
many	TRBV6-2/TRBV6-3	TRBJ1-2	-	CASSGEDPSFYGYTF	TGTGCCAGCAGTGGGGAAGATCCGTCGTTCTATGGCTACACCTTC
many	TRBV28	TRBJ1-2	TRBD1	CASIGQGDDNYGYTF	TGTGCCAGCATTGGACAGGGGGATGACAACTATGGCTACACCTTC
few	TRBV12-3/TRBV12-4	TRBJ2-2	TRBD2	CASTPTGGGAGVAGELFF	TGTGCCAGCACCCCCACGGGCGGGGGGGCCGGTGTCGCCGGGGAGCTGTTTTTT
once	TRBV24-1	TRBJ2-7	TRBD2	CATHTSGSSYEQYF	TGTGCCACACATACCAGCGGGAGCTCCTACGAGCAGTACTTC
many	TRBV14	TRBJ2-5	TRBD2	CASSQGDIPAGGQETQYF	TGTGCCAGCAGCCAAGGAGACATACCAGCGGGGGGCCAAGAGACCCAGTACTTC
-	TRBV7-9	TRBJ1-2	TRBD1	CASSPDRGSNYGYTF	TGTGCCAGCAGCCCGGACAGGGGAAGTAACTATGGCTACACCTTC
many	TRBV11-2	TRBJ1-1	-	CASSLDLISEAFF	TGTGCCAGCAGCTTAGATTTGATATCTGAAGCTTTCTTT
many	TRBV15	TRBJ1-5	TRBD1	CATRRDRGPGNQPQHF	TGTGCCACCAGACGGGACAGGGGGCCGGGCAATCAGCCCCAGCATTTT
few	TRBV20-1	TRBJ2-2	-	CSAPLGAQANTGELFF	TGCAGTGCTCCCCTTGGGGCACAGGCGAACACCGGGGAGCTGTTTTTT
many	TRBV3-1	TRBJ2-5	-	CASSQGPGKGETQYF	TGTGCCAGCAGCCAAGGGCCAGGGAAAGGAGAGACCCAGTACTTC
few	TRBV6-1	TRBJ2-6	-	CASSEWYRGGAGANVLTF	TGTGCCAGCAGTGAATGGTACAGGGGAGGGGCTGGGGCCAACGTCCTGACTTTC
many	TRBV24-1	TRBJ1-2	-	CATSDRSGGVDYGYTF	TGTGCCACCAGTGATCGTTCTGGGGGTGTCGACTATGGCTACACCTTC
many	TRBV27	TRBJ1-2	-	CASSPLGGSYGYTF	TGTGCCAGCAGTCCACTGGGGGGGAGCTATGGCTACACCTTC
few	TRBV27	TRBJ1-5	-	CASSGDRGMMPQHF	TGTGCCAGCAGCGGGGACCGGGGGATGATGCCCCAGCATTTT
few	TRBV5-1	TRBJ2-2	-	CASSFNTGNTGELFF	TGCGCCAGCAGCTTTAACACGGGGAACACCGGGGAGCTGTTTTTT
-	TRBV25-1	TRBJ1-1	-	CASRLRMNTEAFF	TGTGCCAGCAGGCTTAGGATGAACACTGAAGCTTTCTTT
many	TRBV12-3/TRBV12-4	TRBJ1-1	-	CASSLAGRTVEAFF	TGTGCCAGCAGTTTAGCAGGGAGGACGGTTGAAGCTTTCTTT
many	TRBV2	TRBJ1-6	-	CASRDYGLNSPLHF	TGTGCCAGCAGGGACTACGGCCTTAATTCACCCCTCCACTTT
many	TRBV7-2	TRBJ1-5	TRBD1	CASSPGQGRPQHF	TGTGCCAGCAGCCCAGGACAGGGTCGGCCCCAGCATTTT
many	TRBV29-1	TRBJ2-2	TRBD2	CSVPGTSSNTGELFF	TGCAGCGTTCCCGGGACTAGTTCGAACACCGGGGAGCTGTTTTTT
-	TRBV7-6	TRBJ1-1	TRBD1	CASSLVPGGNTEAFF	TGTGCCAGCAGCTTAGTCCCAGGGGGGAACACTGAAGCTTTCTTT
many	TRBV6-1	TRBJ1-1	-	CASSPLTGRRTEAFF	TGTGCCAGCAGCCCCCTTACGGGGCGCAGAACTGAAGCTTTCTTT
-	TRBV7-3	TRBJ2-2	-	CASSSLSGELFF	TGTGCCAGCAGCTCCCTCAGCGGGGAGCTGTTTTTT
few	TRBV3-1	TRBJ1-1	-	CASSQEGRRTEAFF	TGTGCCAGCAGCCAAGAGGGTAGGAGGACTGAAGCTTTCTTT
many	TRBV20-1	TRBJ1-2	TRBD1	CSAFRQGADGYTF	TGCAGTGCTTTCCGACAGGGGGCGGACGGCTACACCTTC
many	TRBV20-1	TRBJ2-5	-	CSASRSVQQETQYF	TGCAGTGCTAGTAGGTCAGTCCAACAAGAGACCCAGTACTTC
-	TRBV6-1	TRBJ1-6	TRBD1	CASKGIDRGTYNSPLHF	TGTGCCAGCAAGGGAATAGACAGGGGCACCTATAATTCACCCCTCCACTTT
many	TRBV20-1	TRBJ1-6	TRBD1	CSADPGTGVSPLHF	TGCAGTGCTGACCCCGGGACAGGGGTTAGTCCCCTCCACTTT
many	TRBV2	TRBJ1-6	TRBD1	CASSDRGRLNSPLHF	TGTGCCAGCAGTGACAGGGGGAGGCTTAATTCACCCCTCCACTTT
many	TRBV2	TRBJ1-2	-	CASSETPGHTF	TGTGCCAGCAGTGAGACGCCGGGTCACACCTTC
many	TRBV12-5	TRBJ2-4	TRBD1	CASGSSGTGLVSQYF	TGTGCTAGTGGTTCCTCCGGGACAGGGCTGGTTTCCCAGTACTTC
-	TRBV12-3/TRBV12-4	TRBJ2-2	-	CASKRSGTLYTGELFF	TGTGCCAGCAAACGATCTGGGACACTTTACACCGGGGAGCTGTTTTTT
many	TRBV5-8	TRBJ1-2	-	CASSWDGRYGYTF	TGTGCCAGCAGCTGGGACGGCCGCTATGGCTACACCTTC
many	TRBV15	TRBJ1-5	TRBD1	CATSPRQGGNQPQHF	TGTGCCACCAGCCCCCGACAGGGAGGCAATCAGCCCCAGCATTTT
many	TRBV7-6	TRBJ1-6	-	CASSLEVRGYNSPLHF	TGTGCCAGCAGCTTAGAGGTCAGGGGCTATAATTCACCCCTCCACTTT
-	TRBV19	TRBJ1-1	-	CASSIDRRGRVEAFF	TGTGCCAGTAGTATAGATAGGAGGGGACGGGTTGAAGCTTTCTTT
-	TRBV19	TRBJ2-7	-	CASSIVGLAAGYYEQYF	TGTGCCAGTAGTATAGTTGGGCTAGCAGCGGGTTACTACGAGCAGTACTTC
many	TRBV11-2	TRBJ2-7	-	CASSLGYYRRDYERYF	TGTGCCAGCAGCTTGGGATACTACAGGCGAGACTACGAGCGGTACTTC
many	TRBV7-8	TRBJ1-5	TRBD1	CASSQQRTGKPQHF	TGTGCCAGCAGCCAACAAAGGACAGGGAAGCCCCAGCATTTT
many	TRBV10-2	TRBJ1-2	-	CASSDSPYGYTF	TGCGCCAGCAGTGACTCCCCCTATGGCTACACCTTC
many	TRBV2	TRBJ1-1	TRBD1	CALGTGRTEAFF	TGTGCCCTGGGGACAGGACGGACTGAAGCTTTCTTT
-	TRBV27	TRBJ2-2	-	CASSLRRNTGELFF	TGTGCCAGCAGTTTAAGAAGAAACACCGGGGAGCTGTTTTTT
-	TRBV12-3/TRBV12-4	TRBJ2-2	TRBD2	CASSLETWGGDTGELFF	TGTGCCAGCAGCTTAGAGACGTGGGGGGGGGATACCGGGGAGCTGTTTTTT
few	TRBV28	TRBJ2-5	-	CTAGQGRGETQYF	TGTACCGCAGGGCAGGGAAGAGGAGAGACCCAGTACTTC
few	TRBV24-1	TRBJ2-3	TRBD2	CATSEGRLAGVADTQYF	TGTGCCACCAGTGAGGGGAGACTAGCGGGGGTGGCAGATACGCAGTATTTT
many	TRBV19	TRBJ1-1	-	CASSMGQPNTEAFF	TGTGCCAGTAGTATGGGGCAGCCGAACACTGAAGCTTTCTTT